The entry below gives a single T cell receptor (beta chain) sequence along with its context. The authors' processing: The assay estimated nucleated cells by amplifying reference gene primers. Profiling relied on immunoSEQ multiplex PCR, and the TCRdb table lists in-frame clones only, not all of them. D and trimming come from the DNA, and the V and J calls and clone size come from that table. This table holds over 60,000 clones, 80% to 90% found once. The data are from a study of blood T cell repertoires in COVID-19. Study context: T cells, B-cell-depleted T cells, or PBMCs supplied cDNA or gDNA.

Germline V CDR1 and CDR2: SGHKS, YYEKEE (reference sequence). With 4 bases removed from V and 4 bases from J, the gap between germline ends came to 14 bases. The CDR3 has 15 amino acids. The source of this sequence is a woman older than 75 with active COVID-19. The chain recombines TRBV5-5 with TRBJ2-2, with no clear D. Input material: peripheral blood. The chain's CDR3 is CASSIDPTGTGELFF. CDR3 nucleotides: TGTGCCAGCAGCATAGACCCCACGGGCACCGGGGAGCTGTTTTTT.